This record concerns one T cell receptor beta chain sequence. The antigen remains undetermined. The data originate from a study of tumor-infiltrating lymphocytes in glioblastoma multiforme. General study results and limits: Clone frequencies may be distorted by unequal TCR transcripts per cell. The T cells in this sample were not sorted into functional subsets.

Three nested ARM-PCR rounds with V-beta and C-beta primers built TCRB libraries. TCRB-specific cDNA synthesis used around 550 ng of total RNA. TCRdb reprocessed the multiplex PCR reads with MiXCR, giving one entry per CDR3 protein. The sample yields nearly 15,000 distinct CDR3 sequences, over 60% seen once. The sample was brain tumor tissue. The origin of this receptor is a male donor with glioblastoma.

CDR3 in amino acids: CASSLAADSGEKLFF. CDR3 nucleotides: TGTGCCAGCAGTTTAGCGGCGGACAGCGGGGAAAAACTGTTTTTT. J is TRBJ1-4 and V is TRBV12-3 or TRBV12-4; perhaps TRBD1 as D (6 bases). V dropped 0 bases and J dropped 8 bases, with 13 bases sitting between them. This CDR3 contains 15 residues.